This TCR beta chain was sequenced during a study of blood T cell repertoires in COVID-19. In the authors' workflow: Estimation of nucleated cell counts was performed using reference gene primer amplification. Clones were sequenced by immunoSEQ multiplex PCR, and TCRdb holds only the in-frame ones, with some missing. V and J calls plus clone size are reproduced from that table; the DNA served to infer D and trimming. The sample lists fewer than 300,000 clones; more than 65% were seen once. Trimming removed 3 bases at V and 2 bases at J, with 9 bases between. Germline V gene data show CDR1 as SEHNR and CDR2 as FQNEAQ (reference sequence). The CDR3 is 14 residues long.

V is TRBV7-9 and J is TRBJ2-3; D is ambiguous. This clonotype was sampled from a woman aged 18-30 years with acute or convalescent COVID-19. Sequenced input: peripheral blood. CDR3 amino acids: CASSLESLTDTQYF. DNA of the CDR3: TGTGCCAGCAGCTTGGAGTCACTCACAGATACGCAGTATTTT.